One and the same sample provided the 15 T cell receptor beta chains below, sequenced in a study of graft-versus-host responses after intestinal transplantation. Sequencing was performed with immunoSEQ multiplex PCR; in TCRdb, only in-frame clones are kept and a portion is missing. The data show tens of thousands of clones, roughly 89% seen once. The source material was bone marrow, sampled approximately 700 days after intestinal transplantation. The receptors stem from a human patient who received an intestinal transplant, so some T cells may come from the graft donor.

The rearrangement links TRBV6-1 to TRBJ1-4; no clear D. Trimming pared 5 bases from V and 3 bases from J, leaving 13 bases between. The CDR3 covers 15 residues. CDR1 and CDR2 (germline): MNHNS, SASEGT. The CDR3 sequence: CASSLRSQPNEKLFF. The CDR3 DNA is TGTGCCAGCAGTTTACGGTCCCAACCTAATGAAAAACTGTTTTTT.

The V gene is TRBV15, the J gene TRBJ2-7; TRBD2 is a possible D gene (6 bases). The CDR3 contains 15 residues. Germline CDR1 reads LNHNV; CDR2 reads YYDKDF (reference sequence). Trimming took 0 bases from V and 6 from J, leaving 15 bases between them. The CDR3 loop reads CATSRDLVGGGEQYF. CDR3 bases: TGTGCCACCAGCAGAGATCTAGTCGGGGGTGGCGAGCAGTACTTC.

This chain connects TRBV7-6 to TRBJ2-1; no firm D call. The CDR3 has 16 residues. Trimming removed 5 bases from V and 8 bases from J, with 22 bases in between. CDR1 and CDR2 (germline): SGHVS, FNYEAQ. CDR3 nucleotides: TGTGCCAGCAGCCATGGCCATTTTTCCATTACCGATGAGCAGTTCTTC. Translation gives CASSHGHFSITDEQFF.

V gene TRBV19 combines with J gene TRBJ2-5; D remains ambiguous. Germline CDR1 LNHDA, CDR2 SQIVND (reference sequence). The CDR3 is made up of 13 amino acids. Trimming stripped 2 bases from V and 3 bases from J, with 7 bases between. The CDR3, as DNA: TGTGCCAGTAGTATATTAGGCGAAGAGACCCAGTACTTC. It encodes CASSILGEETQYF.

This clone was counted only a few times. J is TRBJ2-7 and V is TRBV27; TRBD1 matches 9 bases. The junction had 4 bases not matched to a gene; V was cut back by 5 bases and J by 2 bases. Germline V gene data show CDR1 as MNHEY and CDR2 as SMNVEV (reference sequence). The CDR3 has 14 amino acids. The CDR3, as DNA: TGTGCCAGCAGTCTCACAGGGGGCCCCTACGAGCAGTACTTC. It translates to CASSLTGGPYEQYF.

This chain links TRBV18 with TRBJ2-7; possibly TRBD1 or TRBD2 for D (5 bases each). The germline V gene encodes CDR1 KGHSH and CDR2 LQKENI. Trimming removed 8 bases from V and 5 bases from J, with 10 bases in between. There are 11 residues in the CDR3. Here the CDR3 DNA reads TGTGCCAGCGCCCTGGGGGACGAGCAGTACTTC. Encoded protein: CASALGDEQYF.

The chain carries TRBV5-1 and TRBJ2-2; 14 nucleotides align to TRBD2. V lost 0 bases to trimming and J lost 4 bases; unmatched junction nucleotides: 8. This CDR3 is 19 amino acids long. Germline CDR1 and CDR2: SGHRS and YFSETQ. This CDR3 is CASSLGPGTSGGPTGELFF. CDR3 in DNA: TGCGCCAGCAGCTTGGGCCCCGGGACTAGCGGGGGACCCACCGGGGAGCTGTTTTTT.

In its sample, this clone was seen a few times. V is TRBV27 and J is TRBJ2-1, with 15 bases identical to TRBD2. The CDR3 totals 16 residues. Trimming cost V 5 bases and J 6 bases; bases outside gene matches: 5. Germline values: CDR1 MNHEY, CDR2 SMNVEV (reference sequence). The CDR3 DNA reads TGTGCCAGCAGTCCGGGACTAGCGGGAGGCCTCAATGAGCAGTTCTTC. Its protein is CASSPGLAGGLNEQFF.

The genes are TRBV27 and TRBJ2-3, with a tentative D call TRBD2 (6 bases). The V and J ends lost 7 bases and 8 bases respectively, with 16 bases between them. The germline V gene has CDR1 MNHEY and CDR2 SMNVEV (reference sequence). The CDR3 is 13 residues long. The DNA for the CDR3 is TGTGCCAGCACCTACAAGCTGGGGGGTACGCAGTATTTT. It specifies CASTYKLGGTQYF.

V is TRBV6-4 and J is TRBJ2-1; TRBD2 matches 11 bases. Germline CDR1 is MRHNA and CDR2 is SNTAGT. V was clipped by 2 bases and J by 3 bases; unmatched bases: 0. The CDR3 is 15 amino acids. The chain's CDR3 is CASSDGLAGYNEQFF. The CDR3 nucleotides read TGTGCCAGCAGTGACGGACTAGCGGGCTACAATGAGCAGTTCTTC.

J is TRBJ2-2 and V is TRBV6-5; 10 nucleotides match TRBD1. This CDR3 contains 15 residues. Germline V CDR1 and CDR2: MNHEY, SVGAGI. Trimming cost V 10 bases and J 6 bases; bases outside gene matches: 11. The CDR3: CATSRQGASSGELFF. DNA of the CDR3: TGTGCCACCTCCCGACAGGGGGCGTCTTCCGGGGAGCTGTTTTTT.

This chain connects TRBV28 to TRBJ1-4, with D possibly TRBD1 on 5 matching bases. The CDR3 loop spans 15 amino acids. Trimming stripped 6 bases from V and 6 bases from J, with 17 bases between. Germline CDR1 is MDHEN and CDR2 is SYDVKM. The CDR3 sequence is CASSNRGRVDEKLFF. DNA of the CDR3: TGTGCCAGCAGCAACCGGGGCAGGGTCGATGAAAAACTGTTTTTT. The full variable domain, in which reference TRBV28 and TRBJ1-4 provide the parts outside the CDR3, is DVKVTQSSRYLVKRTGEKVFLECVQDMDHENMFWYRQDPGLGLRLIYFSYDVKMKEKGDIPEGYSVSREKKERFSLILESASTNQTSMYLCASSNRGRVDEKLFFGSGTQLSVL.

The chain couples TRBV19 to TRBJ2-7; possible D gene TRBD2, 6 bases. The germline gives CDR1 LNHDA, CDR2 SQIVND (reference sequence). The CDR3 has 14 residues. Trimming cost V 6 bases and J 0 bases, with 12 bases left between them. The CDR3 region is CASSRDWSSYEQYF. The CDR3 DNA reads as TGTGCCAGTAGCCGGGACTGGAGCTCCTACGAGCAGTACTTC.

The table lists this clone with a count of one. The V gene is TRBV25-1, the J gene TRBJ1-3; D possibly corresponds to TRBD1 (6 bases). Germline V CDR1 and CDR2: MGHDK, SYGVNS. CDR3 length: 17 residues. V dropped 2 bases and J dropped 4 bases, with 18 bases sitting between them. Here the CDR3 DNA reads TGTGCCAGCAGTGAACCCACCACAACAGGGTCGGGAAACACCATATATTTT. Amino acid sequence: CASSEPTTTGSGNTIYF.

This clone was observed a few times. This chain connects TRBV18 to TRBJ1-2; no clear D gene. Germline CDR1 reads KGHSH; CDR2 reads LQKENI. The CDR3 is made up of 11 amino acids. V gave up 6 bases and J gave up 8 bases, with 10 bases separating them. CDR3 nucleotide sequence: TGTGCCAGCTCGGCTAACGAGGGCTACACCTTC. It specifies CASSANEGYTF.